Shown below are 28 T cell receptor beta chains from a single sample sequenced in a study of persistence of HIV-infected CD4 T cells. This was the immunoSEQ version 4 assay in survey mode. The data were produced by immunoSEQ multiplex PCR, yet TCRdb's version contains in-frame clones alone and is incomplete. The table records approximately 27,000 clones, around four fifths of them present only once. Their antigens remain unidentified. Cells were stimulated with CMV-infected fibroblast lysates at 10 ug/mL. Memory cells lacking CD40L and CD69 with high CD45RO were sorted. The material sequenced was CD4+ T cells sorted from PBMCs after approximately 20-hour stimulation, taken from a patient who received antiretroviral therapy. These receptors originate from an adult woman with HIV who was CMV-seropositive.

The chain is built from TRBV6-5 and TRBJ1-2; D gene unclear. The CDR3 loop spans 13 amino acids. V was shortened by 8 bases and J by 5 bases, with 15 bases between the two germline ends. Germline values: CDR1 MNHEY, CDR2 SVGAGI. The CDR3 DNA reads TGTGCCAGCCCCGATCTGGGCAGATATGGCTACACCTTC. This translates into CASPDLGRYGYTF.

The chain carries TRBV24-1 and TRBJ1-1, with D possibly matching TRBD1 (6 bases). The germline V and J ends were trimmed by 4 bases and 8 bases, with 19 bases remaining between them. Germline V lookup: CDR1 KGHDR, CDR2 SFDVKD. This CDR3 is built from 15 residues. The CDR3 protein is CATSETKGGREEAFF. The CDR3, as DNA: TGTGCCACCAGTGAGACGAAAGGGGGGCGCGAAGAAGCTTTCTTT.

The chain couples TRBV15 to TRBJ1-1; 7 nucleotides agree with TRBD1. The V segment lost 5 bases and the J segment 7 bases; nucleotides outside the gene matches: 10. The CDR3 runs 14 residues. Per germline, CDR1 LNHNV and CDR2 YYDKDF (reference sequence). The CDR3 sequence is CATSFLDRVSEAFF. The DNA of the CDR3 is TGTGCCACCAGCTTTCTCGACAGGGTGAGTGAAGCTTTCTTT.

The chain links TRBV3-1 (or the pseudogene TRBV3-2) to TRBJ2-7, with D perhaps being TRBD1 or TRBD2 (5 bases each). This CDR3 comprises 13 residues. V lost 0 bases to trimming and J lost 6 bases, with 9 bases between them. CDR1 is LGHDT and CDR2 is YNNKEL in the germline V gene (reference sequence). CDR3 bases: TGTGCCAGCAGCCAAGAAGCAGGGACCGAGCAGTACGTC. This codes for CASSQEAGTEQYV.

J is TRBJ1-1 and V is TRBV6-5, with D perhaps matching TRBD1 (5 bases). Germline-derived CDR1 and CDR2 are MNHEY and SVGAGI. CDR3 size: 13 residues. V was clipped by 10 bases and J by 4 bases, with 16 bases between them. The CDR3 nucleotides are TGTGCCACCCAAGGGTGGGGGTTCACTGAAGCTTTCTTT. It codes for CATQGWGFTEAFF.

The chain employs TRBV18 and TRBJ2-1, with D possibly being TRBD2 (7 bases). The CDR3 length is 16 residues. Germline loops: CDR1 KGHSH, CDR2 LQKENI. With 0 bases removed from V and 4 bases from J, the gap between germline ends came to 13 bases. CDR3 nucleotide sequence: TGTGCCAGCTCACCACCGAGGGGGGGGCTGTACAATGAGCAGTTCTTC. Amino acid sequence: CASSPPRGGLYNEQFF.

The chain employs TRBV30 and TRBJ1-6; maybe TRBD1 (5 bases). Trimming removed 7 bases at V and 8 bases at J, with 21 bases between. This CDR3 is built from 15 residues. Germline values: CDR1 GTSNPN, CDR2 SVGIG (reference sequence). CDR3 DNA sequence: TGTGCCTTTTCGACCGGGACGGGGACTTATTCACCCCTCCACTTT. Its translation is CAFSTGTGTYSPLHF. The variable domain in full, with the rest retrieved from reference TRBV30 and TRBJ1-6, is SQTIHQWPATLVQPVGSPLSLECTVEGTSNPNLYWYRQAAGRGLQLLFYSVGIGQISSEVPQNLSASRPQDRQFILSSKKLLLSDSGFYLCAFSTGTGTYSPLHFGNGTRLTVT.

The chain has TRBV5-8 and TRBJ1-3; no clear D. CDR3 length: 12 residues. V lost 5 bases and J 4 bases, leaving 7 bases between the germline ends. Germline CDR1 and CDR2: SGHTS and YDEGEE. The chain's CDR3 is CASRFSGNTIYF. The CDR3 nucleotides read TGTGCCAGCAGGTTTTCCGGAAACACCATATATTTT. Full variable domain (missing parts from reference TRBV5-8 and TRBJ1-3): EAGVTQSPTHLIKTRGQQATLRCSPISGHTSVYWYQQALGLGLQFLLWYDEGEERNRGNFPPRFSGRQFPNYSSELNVNALELEDSALYLCASRFSGNTIYFGEGSWLTVV.

The chain is built from TRBV30 and TRBJ1-1; no reliable D call. Germline assignment: CDR1 GTSNPN and CDR2 SVGIG (reference sequence). CDR3 length: 15 amino acids. Trimming removed 3 bases from V and 3 bases from J, with 17 bases in between. CDR3 amino acids: CAWSQPQVGDTEAFF. In DNA form, the CDR3 reads TGTGCCTGGAGCCAACCCCAGGTGGGTGACACTGAAGCTTTCTTT.

This chain uses TRBV5-1 with TRBJ1-1; 10 nucleotides agree with TRBD1. V trimming: 4 bases; J trimming: 5 bases; junction bases outside the gene matches: 5. Germline V gene sequence: CDR1 SGHRS, CDR2 YFSETQ. The CDR3 extends over 14 amino acids. CDR3 in amino acids: CASSQTGQGTEAFF. CDR3 DNA sequence: TGCGCCAGCAGCCAGACGGGACAGGGGACTGAAGCTTTCTTT.

In its sample, this clone was seen a few times. This chain joins TRBV7-9 and TRBJ2-3; 7 positions match TRBD2. This CDR3 spans 14 amino acids. With 10 bases clipped from V and 2 bases from J, the junction kept 9 bases outside the gene matches. Germline CDR1 SEHNR, CDR2 FQNEAQ (reference sequence). CDR3: CATGVSGNTDTQYF. CDR3 DNA sequence: TGTGCCACGGGGGTGAGCGGGAACACAGATACGCAGTATTTT.

The chain combines TRBV15 with TRBJ1-1; the D gene is possibly TRBD1 (6 bases). Germline V gene lookup returns CDR1 LNHNV and CDR2 YYDKDF (reference sequence). The CDR3 is 13 residues long. The V end lost 0 bases, the J end lost 8 bases, and 10 bases lay between the germline ends. In DNA, the CDR3 is TGTGCCACCAGCAGAGATCAGGGGCCGGAAGCTTTCTTT. This gives the protein CATSRDQGPEAFF.

The chain has TRBV7-7 and TRBJ1-6, with D possibly TRBD1 on 5 matching bases. Trimming took off 1 base at V and 6 bases at J, with 25 bases between the two ends. CDR3 length equals 20 residues. The germline V gene encodes CDR1 SSHAT and CDR2 FNYEAQ (reference sequence). CDR3 region: CASSLEDKFDPFYCNSPLHF. CDR3 nucleotides: TGTGCCAGCAGCTTAGAGGACAAATTCGACCCCTTCTATTGTAATTCACCCCTCCACTTT.

The chain joins TRBV19 to TRBJ2-7; 9 bases map to TRBD1. J lost 6 bases, V lost 5 bases, and 11 bases had no gene match. This CDR3 is 15 amino acids long. Germline loops: CDR1 LNHDA, CDR2 SQIVND (reference sequence). The CDR3 DNA follows: TGTGCCAGTAGTGCCACCCGGGACAGGGTTTCCGAGCAGTACGTC. Amino acid sequence: CASSATRDRVSEQYV.

The chain uses TRBV5-6 and TRBJ2-1; D gene ambiguous. V was trimmed by 4 bases and J by 6 bases, leaving 23 bases between them. The CDR3 extends over 17 amino acids. Germline V gives CDR1 SGHDT, CDR2 YYEEEE. The CDR3 coding sequence is TGTGCCAGCAGCCTTCTCATACTCGGGCCCATCCTCAATGAGCAGTTCTTC. It is translated as CASSLLILGPILNEQFF.

The chain couples TRBV6-5 to TRBJ1-1, with 7 bases aligning to TRBD1. Per germline, CDR1 MNHEY and CDR2 SVGAGI. Unmatched junction bases numbered 7, after V lost 5 bases and J lost 1 base. The CDR3 is 15 amino acids. CDR3 in amino acids: CASSRDRGGNTEAFF. The CDR3 DNA follows: TGTGCCAGCAGTAGGGACAGAGGAGGGAACACTGAAGCTTTCTTT.

The chain carries TRBV24-1 and TRBJ1-5; D gene uncertain. V was shortened by 9 bases and J by 9 bases, with 14 bases between the two germline ends. The CDR3 spans 12 residues. Per germline, CDR1 KGHDR and CDR2 SFDVKD. The CDR3, as DNA: TGTGCCACCTCACAGCCCAATTTGCCCCAGCATTTT. Translating gives CATSQPNLPQHF.

This rearrangement joins TRBV30 to TRBJ1-2, with 8 bases matching TRBD1. The J segment lost 8 bases and the V segment lost 2 bases, leaving 7 bases of the junction unmatched. This CDR3 is built from 13 residues. CDR1 and CDR2 from the germline V gene are GTSNPN and SVGIG (reference sequence). The CDR3, as DNA: TGTGCCTGGAGTCCACGGACAGGGAACGGCTACACCTTC. It encodes CAWSPRTGNGYTF.

The V call is TRBV18, the J call TRBJ1-4, with D possibly TRBD1 on 6 matching bases. The CDR3 has 14 amino acids. Trimming cost V 3 bases and J 7 bases, with 12 bases left between them. Germline loops: CDR1 KGHSH, CDR2 LQKENI. DNA of the CDR3: TGTGCCAGCTCACCCCGGACAGCTGCTGAAAAACTGTTTTTT. Translated, it gives CASSPRTAAEKLFF.

The chain joins TRBV18 to TRBJ1-1; TRBD1 is a possible D gene (5 bases). The CDR3 is 15 amino acids. The V end was cut by 8 bases, the J end by 5 bases, with 21 bases between. Germline lookup yields CDR1 KGHSH and CDR2 LQKENI. CDR3 amino acids: CASRPPRGRDTEAFF. CDR3 bases: TGTGCCAGCCGCCCACCGAGGGGCCGGGATACTGAAGCTTTCTTT.

The J gene is TRBJ2-3, the V gene TRBV13; no clear D gene. Germline CDR1 reads PRHDT; CDR2 reads FYEKMQ (reference sequence). The CDR3 consists of 15 residues. The V gene lost 5 bases and the J gene lost 0 bases, with 12 bases spanning the gap. The DNA of the CDR3 is TGTGCCAGCAGCCCGGGCCGCTCTAGCACAGATACGCAGTATTTT. This translates into CASSPGRSSTDTQYF.

The chain links TRBV5-1 to TRBJ2-5, with D perhaps TRBD1 (5 bases). Germline-derived CDR1 and CDR2 are SGHRS and YFSETQ. The CDR3 loop spans 15 amino acids. The V and J ends lost 5 bases and 1 base respectively, with 15 bases between them. CDR3 protein: CASRPRRQGQETQYF. The CDR3 nucleotides read TGCGCCAGCAGACCTCGCCGCCAGGGCCAAGAGACCCAGTACTTC. The full variable domain, with the rest looked up from reference TRBV5-1 and TRBJ2-5, is KAGVTQTPRYLIKTRGQQVTLSCSPISGHRSVSWYQQTPGQGLQFLFEYFSETQRNKGNFPGRFSGRQFSNSRSEMNVSTLELGDSALYLCASRPRRQGQETQYFGPGTRLLVL.

The CDR3 is CASSLTPPRGGYTF. The CDR3 DNA reads TGTGCCAGCAGCCTCACACCCCCCAGGGGTGGCTACACCTTC. The rearrangement links TRBV5-4 to TRBJ1-2, with D possibly TRBD1 on 6 matching bases. V gave up 4 bases and J gave up 7 bases, with 17 bases separating them. Germline-derived CDR1 and CDR2 are SGHNT and YYREEE (reference sequence). The CDR3 runs to 14 residues.

The chain recombines TRBV2 with TRBJ1-2, with TRBD1 identical over 8 bases. CDR1 and CDR2 from the germline V gene are SNHLY and FYNNEI. CDR3 length: 13 amino acids. Unmatched junction bases numbered 5, after V lost 9 bases and J lost 2 bases. Here the CDR3 reads CASRTGSNYGYTF. The CDR3 DNA follows: TGTGCCAGTCGGACAGGGAGCAACTATGGCTACACCTTC. The complete variable domain, with remaining parts taken from reference TRBV2 and TRBJ1-2, reads EPEVTQTPSHQVTQMGQEVILRCVPISNHLYFYWYRQILGQKVEFLVSFYNNEISEKSEIFDDQFSVERPDGSNFTLKIRSTKLEDSAMYFCASRTGSNYGYTFGSGTRLTVV.

This chain uses TRBV6-6 with TRBJ2-3; 11 bases line up with TRBD2. Germline CDR1 is MNHNY and CDR2 is SVGAGI (reference sequence). CDR3 length: 15 amino acids. V lost 6 bases, J lost 2 bases, and 4 bases stayed unmatched. The DNA of the CDR3 is TGTGCCAGCAGGCTACTAGCGGGGGTCACAGATACGCAGTATTTT. It yields the protein CASRLLAGVTDTQYF.

The chain is built from TRBV12-3 or TRBV12-4 and TRBJ1-2; TRBD1 aligns across 7 bases. The CDR3 runs to 13 residues. With V trimmed by 6 bases and J by 3 bases, 4 bases remained unmatched. CDR3 residues: CASSLGQDYGYTF. CDR3 in DNA: TGTGCCAGCAGCCTAGGACAGGACTATGGCTACACCTTC.

This rearrangement joins TRBV6-4 to TRBJ1-1, with D uncertain. In germline, CDR1 is MRHNA, CDR2 SNTAGT. There are 13 residues in the CDR3. V lost 4 bases, J lost 4 bases, and 10 bases lay in between. The CDR3 DNA reads TGTGCCAGCAGTGTTGGGGAGGGCACTGAAGCTTTCTTT. Translated: CASSVGEGTEAFF.

The chain recombines TRBV30 with TRBJ1-5; possible D gene TRBD1, 5 bases. Trimming pared 1 base from V and 0 bases from J, leaving 7 bases between. Germline CDR1 GTSNPN, CDR2 SVGIG (reference sequence). CDR3 length: 14 amino acids. Here the CDR3 reads CAWSGDGSNQPQHF. CDR3 DNA sequence: TGTGCCTGGAGTGGGGACGGTAGCAATCAGCCCCAGCATTTT. Full variable domain (rest looked up from reference TRBV30 and TRBJ1-5): SQTIHQWPATLVQPVGSPLSLECTVEGTSNPNLYWYRQAAGRGLQLLFYSVGIGQISSEVPQNLSASRPQDRQFILSSKKLLLSDSGFYLCAWSGDGSNQPQHFGDGTRLSIL.